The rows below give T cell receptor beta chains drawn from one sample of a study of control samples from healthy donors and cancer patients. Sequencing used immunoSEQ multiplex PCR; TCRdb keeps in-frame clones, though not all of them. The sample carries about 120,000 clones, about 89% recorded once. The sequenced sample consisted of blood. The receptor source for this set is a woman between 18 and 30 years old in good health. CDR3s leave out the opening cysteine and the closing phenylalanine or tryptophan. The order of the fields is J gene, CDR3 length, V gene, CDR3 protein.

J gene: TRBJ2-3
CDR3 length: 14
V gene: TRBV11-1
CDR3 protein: ASSLGDAGVPDTQY

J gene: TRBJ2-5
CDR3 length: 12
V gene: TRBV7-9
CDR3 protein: ASSLFSGPETQY

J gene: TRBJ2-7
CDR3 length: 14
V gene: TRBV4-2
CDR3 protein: ASSQQGLAGYYEQY

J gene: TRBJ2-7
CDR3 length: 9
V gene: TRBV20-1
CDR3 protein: SAPGTYEQY

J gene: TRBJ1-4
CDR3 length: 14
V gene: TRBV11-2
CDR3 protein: ASSTGQGSYNEKLF

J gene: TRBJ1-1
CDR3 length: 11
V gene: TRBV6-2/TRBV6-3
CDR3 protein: ASSYRGDSEAF

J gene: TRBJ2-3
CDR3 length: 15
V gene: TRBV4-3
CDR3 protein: ASSQRGIEEVTDTQY

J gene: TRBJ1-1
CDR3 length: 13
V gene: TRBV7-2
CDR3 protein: ASSLTGGMNTEAF

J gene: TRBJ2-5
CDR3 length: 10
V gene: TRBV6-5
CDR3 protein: ASSISGQTQY

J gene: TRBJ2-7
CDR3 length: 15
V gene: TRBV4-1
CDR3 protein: ASSHSLSVGGPYEQY

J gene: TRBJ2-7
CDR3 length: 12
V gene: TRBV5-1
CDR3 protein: ASTGFEDSYEQY

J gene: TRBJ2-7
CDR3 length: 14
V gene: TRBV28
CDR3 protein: ASSSLGGQTLYEQY

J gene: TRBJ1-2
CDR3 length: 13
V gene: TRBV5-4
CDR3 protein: ASSSPRTGVYGYT

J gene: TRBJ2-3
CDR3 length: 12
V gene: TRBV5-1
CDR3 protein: ASSFGGGTDTQY

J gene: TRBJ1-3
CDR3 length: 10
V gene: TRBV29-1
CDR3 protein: SVQGAGNTIY

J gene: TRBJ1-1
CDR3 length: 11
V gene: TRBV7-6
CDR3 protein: ASSLAGYTEAF

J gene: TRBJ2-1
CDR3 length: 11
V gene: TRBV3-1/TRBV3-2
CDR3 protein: ASSLSPGVQQF

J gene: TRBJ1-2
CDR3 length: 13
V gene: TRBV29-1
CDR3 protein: SVEDRWKGDYGYT

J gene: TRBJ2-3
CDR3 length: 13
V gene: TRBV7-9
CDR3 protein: ASSLVGGGTDTQY

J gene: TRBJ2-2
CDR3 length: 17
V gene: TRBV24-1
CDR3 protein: ATSDFRRGTGGIAGELF

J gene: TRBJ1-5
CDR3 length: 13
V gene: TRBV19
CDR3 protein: ASSMEGTGVRAQH

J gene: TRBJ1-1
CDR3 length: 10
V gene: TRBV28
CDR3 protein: ASSGGVTEAF

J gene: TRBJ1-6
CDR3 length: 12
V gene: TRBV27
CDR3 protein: ASSLSQNNSPLH

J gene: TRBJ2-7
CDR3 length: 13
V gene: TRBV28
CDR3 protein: ASSPHRGSSYEQY

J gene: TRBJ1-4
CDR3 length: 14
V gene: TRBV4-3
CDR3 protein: ASSPAWAPRNEKLF

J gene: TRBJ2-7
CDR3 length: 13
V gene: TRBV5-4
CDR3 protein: ASRIGGGAVYEQY

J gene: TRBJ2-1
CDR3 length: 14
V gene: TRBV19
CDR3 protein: ASSSTSGSSYNEQF

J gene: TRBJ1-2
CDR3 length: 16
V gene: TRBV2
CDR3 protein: ASSEETHRVGGAYGYT

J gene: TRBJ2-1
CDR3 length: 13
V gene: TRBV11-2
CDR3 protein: ASTQTSLAYNEQF

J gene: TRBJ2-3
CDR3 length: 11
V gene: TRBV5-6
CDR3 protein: ASSALNGDTQY

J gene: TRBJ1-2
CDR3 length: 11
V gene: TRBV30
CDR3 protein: AWRLDRNYGYT

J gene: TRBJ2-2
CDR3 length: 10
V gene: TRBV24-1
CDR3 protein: ATSRNTGELF

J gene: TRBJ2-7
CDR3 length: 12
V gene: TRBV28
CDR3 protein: ASMRGPPSYEQY